What follows is one T cell receptor (beta chain) and its context. Antigen unknown. The sample originates from a study of T cell responses to AZD1222 COVID-19 vaccine. Sequencing was performed with immunoSEQ multiplex PCR; in TCRdb, only in-frame clones are kept and a portion is missing. This table has some 150,000 clones, approximately 85% appearing once. The length of the CDR3 is 14 residues. Per the germline V gene, CDR1 is MGHRA and CDR2 is YSYEKL. Trimming left V 7 bases short and J 7 bases short, with 14 bases between. Whole-study findings and limits: The reported proportion of spike-specific TCRs targeting unmutated variant regions was nearly half. Most donors were white British, females outnumbered males, and clonal diversity was possibly underestimated. Baseline seropositives among AZD1222 recipients totaled only 6 or 7. Repertoires were obtained only post-peak T cell response.

The V gene is TRBV4-1, the J gene TRBJ1-6; no clear D. The source material was peripheral blood, sampled 28 days after the second dose of the MenACWY control vaccine. The origin of this receptor is an adult who received the MenACWY meningococcal vaccine as a control. The CDR3 sequence: CASNHRWGNSPLHF. The DNA of the CDR3 is TGCGCCAGCAACCACCGGTGGGGAAATTCACCCCTCCACTTT.